This TCR beta chain is from a study of T cell responses to AZD1222 COVID-19 vaccine. Study-wide background: Pooled samples include second doses given at about 4 or 12 weeks.

This CDR3 comprises 12 residues. Germline CDR1 is MGHRA and CDR2 is YSYEKL. Trimming removed 1 base from V and 9 bases from J, with 7 bases in between. Only in-frame clones appear in the TCRdb table, and some are missing; sequencing was by immunoSEQ multiplex PCR. In the table there are around 130,000 clones, roughly 84% of which are singletons. About this clone: Its cognate antigen is unknown.

The study's findings and limits: Repertoires in all cases were sampled only once the peak T cell response had passed. At 160-218 and 743-854, vaccine-associated CD4 TCRs were dominant, and they spanned spike. Clonal diversity may have been underestimated, and the donors were mostly white British, with more females than males.

Specimen: peripheral blood, collected on day 0 of AZD1222 vaccination. The V gene is TRBV4-1, the J gene TRBJ1-5; D call uncertain. The origin of this receptor is an adult in good health. In DNA form, the CDR3 reads TGCGCCAGCAGCCAAGGTGGTGGGCCCCAGCATTTT. This codes for CASSQGGGPQHF.